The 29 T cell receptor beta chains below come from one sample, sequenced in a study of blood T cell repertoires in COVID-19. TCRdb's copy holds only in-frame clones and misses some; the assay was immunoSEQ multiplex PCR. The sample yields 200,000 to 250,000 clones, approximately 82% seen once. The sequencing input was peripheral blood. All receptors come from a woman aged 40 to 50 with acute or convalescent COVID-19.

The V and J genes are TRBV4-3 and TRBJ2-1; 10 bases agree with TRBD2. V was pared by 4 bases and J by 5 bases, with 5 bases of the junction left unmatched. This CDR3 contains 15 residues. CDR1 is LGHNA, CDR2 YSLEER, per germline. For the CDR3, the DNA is TGCGCCAGCAGCCTAGAAGGGACTAGCGACAATGAGCAGTTCTTC. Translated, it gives CASSLEGTSDNEQFF.

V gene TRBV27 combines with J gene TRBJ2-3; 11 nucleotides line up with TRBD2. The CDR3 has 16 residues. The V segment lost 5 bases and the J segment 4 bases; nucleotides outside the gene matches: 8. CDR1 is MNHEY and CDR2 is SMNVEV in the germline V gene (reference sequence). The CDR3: CASSARLAGRADTQYF. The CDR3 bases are TGTGCCAGCAGTGCCAGACTAGCGGGGCGTGCAGATACGCAGTATTTT.

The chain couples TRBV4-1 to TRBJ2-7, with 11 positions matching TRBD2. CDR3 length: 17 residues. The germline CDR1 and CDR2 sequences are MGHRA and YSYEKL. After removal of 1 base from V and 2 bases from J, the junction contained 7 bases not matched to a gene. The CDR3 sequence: CASSQGLAGGPAYEQYF. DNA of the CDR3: TGCGCCAGCAGCCAAGGGTTAGCGGGGGGGCCCGCCTACGAGCAGTACTTC.

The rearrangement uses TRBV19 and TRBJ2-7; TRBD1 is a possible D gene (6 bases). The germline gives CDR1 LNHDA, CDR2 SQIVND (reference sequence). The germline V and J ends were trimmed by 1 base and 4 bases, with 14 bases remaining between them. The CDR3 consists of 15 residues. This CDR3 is CASSIVGGPRYEQYF. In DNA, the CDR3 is TGTGCCAGTAGTATAGTTGGGGGCCCCAGGTACGAGCAGTACTTC.

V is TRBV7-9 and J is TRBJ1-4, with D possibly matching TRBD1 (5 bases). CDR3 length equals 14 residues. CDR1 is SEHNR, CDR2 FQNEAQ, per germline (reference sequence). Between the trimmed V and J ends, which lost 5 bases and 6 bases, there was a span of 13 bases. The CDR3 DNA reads TGTGCCAGCAGCCCCGGGGGAGGTGATGAAAAACTGTTTTTT. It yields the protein CASSPGGGDEKLFF.

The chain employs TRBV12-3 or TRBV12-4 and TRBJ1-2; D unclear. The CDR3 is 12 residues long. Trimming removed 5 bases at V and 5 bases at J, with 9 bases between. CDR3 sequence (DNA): TGTGCCAGCAGTCCCCCCCGGTATGGCTACACCTTC. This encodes CASSPPRYGYTF.

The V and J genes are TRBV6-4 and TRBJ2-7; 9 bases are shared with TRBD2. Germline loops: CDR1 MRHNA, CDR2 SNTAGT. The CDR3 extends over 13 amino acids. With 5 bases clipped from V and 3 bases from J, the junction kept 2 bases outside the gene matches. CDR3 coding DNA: TGTGCCAGCAGTCAAGCGGGGGGCTACGAGCAGTACTTC. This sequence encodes CASSQAGGYEQYF.

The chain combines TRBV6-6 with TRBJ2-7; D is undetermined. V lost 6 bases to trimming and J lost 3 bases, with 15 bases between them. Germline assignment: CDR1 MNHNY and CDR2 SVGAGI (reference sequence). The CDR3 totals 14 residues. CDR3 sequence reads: CASSDPGRSYEQYF. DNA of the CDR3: TGTGCCAGCAGCGATCCCGGAAGGAGCTACGAGCAGTACTTC.

CDR3 in DNA: TGTGCCAGCACAGGAGGTGGGTCACCCCTCCACTTT. Encoded protein: CASTGGGSPLHF. This chain links TRBV27 with TRBJ1-6; unclear D gene. The V gene lost 7 bases and the J gene lost 10 bases, with 11 bases spanning the gap. CDR3 length equals 12 residues. In germline, CDR1 is MNHEY, CDR2 SMNVEV (reference sequence).

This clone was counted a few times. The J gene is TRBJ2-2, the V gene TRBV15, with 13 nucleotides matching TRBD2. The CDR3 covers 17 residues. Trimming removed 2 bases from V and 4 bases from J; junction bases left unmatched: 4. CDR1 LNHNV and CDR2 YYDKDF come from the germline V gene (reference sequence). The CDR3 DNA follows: TGTGCCACCAGCAGACCGGGACTAGCGGGGTTCACCGGGGAGCTGTTTTTT. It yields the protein CATSRPGLAGFTGELFF. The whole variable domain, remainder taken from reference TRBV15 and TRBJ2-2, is DAMVIQNPRYQVTQFGKPVTLSCSQTLNHNVMYWYQQKSSQAPKLLFHYYDKDFNNEADTPDNFQSRRPNTSFCFLDIRSPGLGDTAMYLCATSRPGLAGFTGELFFGEGSRLTVL.

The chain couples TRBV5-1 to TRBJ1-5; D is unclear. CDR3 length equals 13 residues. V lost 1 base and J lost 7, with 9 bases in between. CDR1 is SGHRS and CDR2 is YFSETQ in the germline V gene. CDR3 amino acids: CASSLSGYQPQHF. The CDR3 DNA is TGCGCCAGCAGCTTGTCGGGGTACCAGCCCCAGCATTTT.

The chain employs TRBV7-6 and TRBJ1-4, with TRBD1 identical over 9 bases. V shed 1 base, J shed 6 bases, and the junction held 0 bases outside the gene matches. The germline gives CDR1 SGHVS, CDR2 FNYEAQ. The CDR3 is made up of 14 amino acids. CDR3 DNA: TGTGCCAGCAGCTTAGGGACAGGGGATGAAAAACTGTTTTTT. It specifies CASSLGTGDEKLFF.

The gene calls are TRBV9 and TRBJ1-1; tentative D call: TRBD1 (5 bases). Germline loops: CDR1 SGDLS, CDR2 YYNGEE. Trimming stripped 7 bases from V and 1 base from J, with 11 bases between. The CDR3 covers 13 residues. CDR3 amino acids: CASRNTGNTEAFF. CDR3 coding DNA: TGTGCCAGCCGAAATACAGGGAACACTGAAGCTTTCTTT.

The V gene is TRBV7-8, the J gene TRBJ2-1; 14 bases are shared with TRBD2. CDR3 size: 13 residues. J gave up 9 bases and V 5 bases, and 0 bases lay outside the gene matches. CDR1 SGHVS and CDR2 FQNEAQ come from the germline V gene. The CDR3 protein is CASSGLAGGEQFF. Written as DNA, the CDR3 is TGTGCCAGCAGCGGACTAGCGGGAGGTGAGCAGTTCTTC.

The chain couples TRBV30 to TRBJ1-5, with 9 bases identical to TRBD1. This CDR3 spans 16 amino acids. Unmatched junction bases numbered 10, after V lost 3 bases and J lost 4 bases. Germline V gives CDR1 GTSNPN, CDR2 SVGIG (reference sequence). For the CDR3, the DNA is TGTGCCTGGAGCCCTGTCGGGGGACAGGGTAATCAGCCCCAGCATTTT. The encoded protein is CAWSPVGGQGNQPQHF. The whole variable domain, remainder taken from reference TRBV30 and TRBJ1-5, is SQTIHQWPATLVQPVGSPLSLECTVEGTSNPNLYWYRQAAGRGLQLLFYSVGIGQISSEVPQNLSASRPQDRQFILSSKKLLLSDSGFYLCAWSPVGGQGNQPQHFGDGTRLSIL.

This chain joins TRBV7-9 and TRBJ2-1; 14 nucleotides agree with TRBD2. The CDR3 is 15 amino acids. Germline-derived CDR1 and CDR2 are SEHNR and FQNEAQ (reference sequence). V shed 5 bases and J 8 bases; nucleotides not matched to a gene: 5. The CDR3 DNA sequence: TGTGCCAGCAGCCGGGGACTAGCGGGAGTCGATGAGCAGTTCTTC. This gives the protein CASSRGLAGVDEQFF.

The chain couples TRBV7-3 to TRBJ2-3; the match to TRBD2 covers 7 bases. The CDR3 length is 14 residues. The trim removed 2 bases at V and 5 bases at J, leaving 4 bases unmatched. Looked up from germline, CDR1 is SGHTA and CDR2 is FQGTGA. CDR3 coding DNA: TGTGCCAGCAGCTTAGGCGGGGGAAGAGATACGCAGTATTTT. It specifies CASSLGGGRDTQYF.

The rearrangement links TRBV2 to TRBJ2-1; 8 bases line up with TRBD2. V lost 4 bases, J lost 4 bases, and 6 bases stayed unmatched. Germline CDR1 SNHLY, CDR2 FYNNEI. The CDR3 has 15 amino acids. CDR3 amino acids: CASSVLSGTYNEQFF. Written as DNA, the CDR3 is TGTGCCAGCAGTGTGCTTAGCGGGACTTACAATGAGCAGTTCTTC.

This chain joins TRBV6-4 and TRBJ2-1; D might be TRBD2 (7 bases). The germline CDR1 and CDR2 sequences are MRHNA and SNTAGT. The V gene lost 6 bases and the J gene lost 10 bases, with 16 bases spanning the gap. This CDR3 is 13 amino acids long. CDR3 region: CASSPTRGGEQFF. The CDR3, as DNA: TGTGCCAGCAGCCCAACCAGGGGAGGGGAGCAGTTCTTC.

Here the CDR3 reads CASSIAGTGGKLFF. Here the CDR3 DNA reads TGTGCCAGTAGTATTGCGGGGACAGGGGGAAAACTGTTTTTT. The chain employs TRBV19 and TRBJ1-4, with TRBD1 matching over 11 bases. The CDR3 has 14 residues. CDR1 is LNHDA and CDR2 is SQIVND in the germline V gene (reference sequence). The J segment lost 10 bases and the V segment lost 3 bases, leaving 4 bases of the junction unmatched.

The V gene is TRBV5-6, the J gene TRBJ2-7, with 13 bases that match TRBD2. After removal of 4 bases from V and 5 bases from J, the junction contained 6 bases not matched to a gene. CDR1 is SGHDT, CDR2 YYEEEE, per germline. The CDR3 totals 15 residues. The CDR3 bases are TGTGCCAGCAGCCTAGGACTAGCGGGAGTTCACGAGCAGTACTTC. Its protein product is CASSLGLAGVHEQYF.

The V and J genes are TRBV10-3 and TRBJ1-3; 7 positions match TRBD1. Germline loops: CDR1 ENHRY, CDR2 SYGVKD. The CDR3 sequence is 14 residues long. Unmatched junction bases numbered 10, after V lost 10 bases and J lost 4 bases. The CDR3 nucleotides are TGTGCCACACACACAGGGGCTTCCGGAAACACCATATATTTT. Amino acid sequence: CATHTGASGNTIYF.

The chain's CDR3 is CAWISGRESDTQYF. The CDR3 DNA sequence: TGTGCCTGGATTAGCGGGAGGGAGTCAGATACGCAGTATTTT. J is TRBJ2-3 and V is TRBV30, with 11 bases that match TRBD2. Germline V gives CDR1 GTSNPN, CDR2 SVGIG (reference sequence). V lost 4 bases to trimming and J lost 4 bases; unmatched junction nucleotides: 4. The CDR3 has 14 amino acids.

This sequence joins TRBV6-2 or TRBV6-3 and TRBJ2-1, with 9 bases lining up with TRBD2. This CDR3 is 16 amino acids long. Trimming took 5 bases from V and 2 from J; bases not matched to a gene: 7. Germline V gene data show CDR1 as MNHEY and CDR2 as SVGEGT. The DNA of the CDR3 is TGTGCCAGCAGTGACCCGACTAGCGGCCCCTACAATGAGCAGTTCTTC. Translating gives CASSDPTSGPYNEQFF.

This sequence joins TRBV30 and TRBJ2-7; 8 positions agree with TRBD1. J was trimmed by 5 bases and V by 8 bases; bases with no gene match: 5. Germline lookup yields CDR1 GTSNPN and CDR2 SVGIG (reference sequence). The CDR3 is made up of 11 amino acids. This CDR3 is CAEDRGHEQYF. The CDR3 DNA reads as TGTGCCGAAGACAGGGGACACGAGCAGTACTTC.

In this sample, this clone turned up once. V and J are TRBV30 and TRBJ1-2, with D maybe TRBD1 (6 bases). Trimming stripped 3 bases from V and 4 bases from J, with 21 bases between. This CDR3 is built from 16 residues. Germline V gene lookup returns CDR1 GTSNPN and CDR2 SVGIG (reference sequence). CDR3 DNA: TGTGCCTGGAGGTCTCTCGGCGCCGGGACATTCTATGGCTACACCTTC. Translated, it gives CAWRSLGAGTFYGYTF.

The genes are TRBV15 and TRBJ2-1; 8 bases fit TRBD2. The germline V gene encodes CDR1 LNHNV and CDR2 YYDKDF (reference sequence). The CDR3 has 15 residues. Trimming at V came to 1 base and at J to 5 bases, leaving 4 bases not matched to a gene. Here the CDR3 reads CATSRARGRNNEQFF. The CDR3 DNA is TGTGCCACCAGCAGAGCGCGCGGGAGGAACAATGAGCAGTTCTTC.

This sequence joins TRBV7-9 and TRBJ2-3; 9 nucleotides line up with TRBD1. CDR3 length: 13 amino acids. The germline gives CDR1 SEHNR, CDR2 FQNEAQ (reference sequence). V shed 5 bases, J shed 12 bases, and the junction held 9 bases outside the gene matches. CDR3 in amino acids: CASSPRDRGNQYF. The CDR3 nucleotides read TGTGCCAGCAGCCCCCGCGACAGGGGGAACCAGTATTTT.

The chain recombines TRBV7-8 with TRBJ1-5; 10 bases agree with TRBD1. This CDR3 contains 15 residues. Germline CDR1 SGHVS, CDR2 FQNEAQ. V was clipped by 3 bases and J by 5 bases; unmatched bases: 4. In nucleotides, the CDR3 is TGTGCCAGCAGCTTCCAGACAGGGGGCGATCAGCCCCAGCATTTT. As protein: CASSFQTGGDQPQHF.